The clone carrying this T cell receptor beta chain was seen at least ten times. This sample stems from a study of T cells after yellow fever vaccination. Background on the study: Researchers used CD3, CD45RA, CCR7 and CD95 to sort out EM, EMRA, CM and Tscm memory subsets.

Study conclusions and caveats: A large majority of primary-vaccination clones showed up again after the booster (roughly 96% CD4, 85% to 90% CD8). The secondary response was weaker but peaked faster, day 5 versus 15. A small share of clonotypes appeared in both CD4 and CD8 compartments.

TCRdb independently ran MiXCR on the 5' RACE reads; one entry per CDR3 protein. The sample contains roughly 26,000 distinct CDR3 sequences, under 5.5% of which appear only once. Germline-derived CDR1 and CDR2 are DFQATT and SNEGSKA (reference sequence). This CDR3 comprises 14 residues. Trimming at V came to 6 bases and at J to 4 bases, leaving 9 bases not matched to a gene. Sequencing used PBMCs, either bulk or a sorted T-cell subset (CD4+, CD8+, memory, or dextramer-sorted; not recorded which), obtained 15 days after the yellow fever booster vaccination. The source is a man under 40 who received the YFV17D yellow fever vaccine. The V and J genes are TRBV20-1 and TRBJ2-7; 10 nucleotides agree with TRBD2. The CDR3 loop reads CSAAGTSVSYEQYF. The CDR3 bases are TGCAGTGCAGCCGGGACTAGCGTCTCTTACGAGCAGTACTTC.